These T cell receptor beta chains were read from a single sample in a study of T cells in localized non-small cell lung cancer. Sequencing was performed with immunoSEQ multiplex PCR; in TCRdb, only in-frame clones are kept and a portion is missing. The table has about 56,000 clones, roughly 90% seen once. The input for sequencing was peripheral blood, taken before any cancer treatment. These receptors were collected from a woman between 35 and 70 years old with stage I lung adenocarcinoma. The CDR3 runs from the conserved cysteine through the conserved F or W. A D gene is named only where the DNA matches it firmly. Some rows mark clone size as missing; the rest say once, few, many or name a class of expanded clone.

clone size,J gene,V gene,D gene,CDR3 protein,CDR3 DNA
-,TRBJ2-2,TRBV9,-,CASSVGVEAGELFF,TGTGCCAGCAGCGTCGGGGTGGAGGCCGGGGAGCTGTTTTTT
-,TRBJ2-7,TRBV2,-,CASKQGGTVDRYEQYF,TGTGCCAGCAAGCAGGGCGGGACGGTAGACCGCTACGAGCAGTACTTC
once,TRBJ1-1,TRBV10-3,-,CAISRTLTRNTEAFF,TGTGCCATCTCACGGACCCTTACCCGGAACACTGAAGCTTTCTTT
-,TRBJ2-5,TRBV5-1,TRBD1,CASSLGDRGSETQYF,TGCGCCAGCAGCTTAGGGGACAGGGGTTCAGAGACCCAGTACTTC
-,TRBJ2-5,TRBV5-4,-,CASSLSGSQETQYF,TGTGCCAGCAGCTTGTCAGGATCTCAAGAGACCCAGTACTTC
-,TRBJ1-4,TRBV9,-,CASSVGGERRGDEKLFF,TGTGCCAGCAGCGTAGGAGGGGAGAGGCGAGGGGATGAAAAACTGTTTTTT
-,TRBJ2-5,TRBV9,-,CASSSRMGEETQYF,TGTGCCAGCAGCTCCCGGATGGGGGAAGAGACCCAGTACTTC
few,TRBJ2-3,TRBV6-4,-,CASSPTDGSDTQYF,TGTGCCAGCAGTCCGACCGACGGTTCAGATACGCAGTATTTT
-,TRBJ1-4,TRBV5-1,-,CASRARYDEKLFF,TGCGCCAGCAGGGCGAGGTACGATGAAAAACTGTTTTTT
-,TRBJ1-6,TRBV27,-,CASSPNQGSVSPLHF,TGTGCCAGCAGTCCAAATCAGGGGAGTGTTTCACCCCTCCACTTT
-,TRBJ1-3,TRBV6-1,TRBD1,CASSERQGSGNTIYF,TGTGCCAGCAGTGAAAGACAGGGATCTGGAAACACCATATATTTT
once,TRBJ1-2,TRBV4-3,TRBD1,CASSQETGGASGYTF,TGCGCCAGCAGCCAAGAAACAGGGGGCGCATCTGGCTACACCTTC
-,TRBJ1-2,TRBV28,-,CAILDQVGYGYTF,TGTGCCATCTTAGATCAGGTCGGCTATGGCTACACCTTC
-,TRBJ2-5,TRBV9,-,CASSVGGYQETQYF,TGTGCCAGCAGCGTAGGAGGGTACCAAGAGACCCAGTACTTC
once,TRBJ2-3,TRBV2,TRBD1,CASGGTGGEDTQYF,TGTGCCAGCGGAGGGACAGGGGGCGAAGATACGCAGTATTTT
once,TRBJ1-4,TRBV30,-,CAWRDTYLATNEKLFF,TGTGCCTGGAGAGACACATACCTTGCAACTAATGAAAAACTGTTTTTT
few,TRBJ1-6,TRBV4-3,-,CASSQSGTSNSPLHF,TGCGCCAGCAGCCAAAGCGGGACGTCGAATTCACCCCTCCACTTT
-,TRBJ2-3,TRBV5-1,TRBD2,CASSLQRGGTDTQYF,TGCGCCAGCAGCTTGCAGCGGGGAGGCACAGATACGCAGTATTTT
-,TRBJ1-6,TRBV5-1,TRBD1,CASSREEGGARPLHF,TGCGCCAGCAGCCGGGAGGAAGGGGGCGCGAGACCCCTCCACTTT
-,TRBJ2-2,TRBV7-8,TRBD2,CASSLVLSGGLNTGELFF,TGTGCCAGCAGCTTAGTCCTTAGCGGGGGCCTGAACACCGGGGAGCTGTTTTTT
-,TRBJ1-2,TRBV5-4,TRBD1,CASSPNGQGNYGYTF,TGTGCCAGCAGCCCAAACGGACAGGGCAACTATGGCTACACCTTC
-,TRBJ2-3,TRBV6-1,TRBD1,CATARTGGTDTQYF,TGTGCCACGGCTCGGACAGGGGGGACAGATACGCAGTATTTT
few,TRBJ1-1,TRBV28,-,CASSFPGGWNTEAFF,TGTGCCAGCAGTTTTCCTGGGGGATGGAACACTGAAGCTTTCTTT
-,TRBJ2-5,TRBV5-1,-,CASSLGASRETQYF,TGCGCCAGCAGCTTGGGGGCTAGCCGGGAGACCCAGTACTTC
-,TRBJ2-5,TRBV18,TRBD1,CASSPRSDRGLETQYF,TGTGCCAGCTCACCCCGATCGGACAGGGGGCTAGAGACCCAGTACTTC
-,TRBJ2-7,TRBV6-1,TRBD1,CASSEGTGTGGYEQYF,TGTGCCAGCAGTGAAGGGACCGGGACAGGGGGCTACGAGCAGTACTTC
-,TRBJ1-1,TRBV4-3,TRBD1,CASSQGDRVNTEAFF,TGCGCCAGCAGCCAGGGGGACAGGGTGAACACTGAAGCTTTCTTT
-,TRBJ2-1,TRBV6-6,TRBD2,CASRGTSGASNEQFF,TGTGCCAGCAGGGGAACTAGCGGGGCTTCCAATGAGCAGTTCTTC
-,TRBJ2-5,TRBV7-9,-,CASSLAETQYF,TGTGCCAGCTCCTTGGCAGAGACCCAGTACTTC
-,TRBJ1-2,TRBV27,-,CASSLSSGSGYGYTF,TGTGCCAGCAGTTTATCGTCGGGCAGCGGCTATGGCTACACCTTC
-,TRBJ1-5,TRBV30,-,CAWSPPGGYQPQHF,TGTGCCTGGAGTCCCCCGGGAGGGTATCAGCCCCAGCATTTT
few,TRBJ1-5,TRBV6-6,-,CASSGDQPQHF,TGTGCCAGCAGCGGGGATCAGCCCCAGCATTTT
-,TRBJ2-7,TRBV5-1,-,CASSYDSGSSYEQYF,TGCGCCAGCAGCTACGACAGCGGCTCGTCCTACGAGCAGTACTTC
medium-sized,TRBJ2-5,TRBV4-1,-,CASSPVETDYQETQYF,TGCGCCAGCAGCCCCGTTGAGACAGACTATCAAGAGACCCAGTACTTC
-,TRBJ2-7,TRBV7-9,-,CASSLEVREEQYF,TGTGCCAGCAGCTTAGAGGTGAGGGAAGAGCAGTACTTC
-,TRBJ2-7,TRBV6-6,TRBD1,CASSTRTGATYEQYF,TGTGCCAGCAGTACACGGACAGGGGCGACCTACGAGCAGTACTTC
-,TRBJ2-7,TRBV10-3,TRBD2,CAISESWGSGGPYEQYF,TGTGCCATCAGTGAGTCGTGGGGTAGCGGGGGGCCCTACGAGCAGTACTTC
-,TRBJ2-5,TRBV30,TRBD2,CAWSPGRGETQYF,TGTGCCTGGAGTCCCGGGCGGGGGGAGACCCAGTACTTC
-,TRBJ2-7,TRBV20-1,-,CSASQQDEQYF,TGCAGTGCTAGTCAACAAGACGAGCAGTACTTC
-,TRBJ1-1,TRBV7-6,TRBD1,CASSPDRGRETEAFF,TGTGCCAGCAGCCCCGACAGGGGGCGGGAGACTGAAGCTTTCTTT
-,TRBJ1-1,TRBV5-1,-,CASSGPGTEAFF,TGCGCCAGCAGCGGCCCAGGCACTGAAGCTTTCTTT
-,TRBJ2-3,TRBV21-1,-,CASSRLAGEVPDTQYF,TGTGCCAGCAGCAGACTAGCGGGGGAGGTTCCAGATACGCAGTATTTT
-,TRBJ1-4,TRBV5-8,TRBD1,CASSLVQGGNEKLFF,TGTGCCAGCAGCTTGGTGCAGGGGGGGAATGAAAAACTGTTTTTT
-,TRBJ2-7,TRBV5-6,TRBD1,CASSLGGTGTYEQYF,TGTGCCAGCAGCTTGGGTGGGACAGGCACCTACGAGCAGTACTTC
-,TRBJ2-1,TRBV6-4,-,CASSDSKALQFF,TGTGCCAGCAGTGACTCGAAGGCCCTGCAGTTCTTC
few,TRBJ2-3,TRBV7-2,TRBD1,CASSEDRVGYF,TGTGCCAGCAGCGAGGACAGGGTAGGGTATTTT
-,TRBJ2-5,TRBV9,-,CASSVSWGERAQYF,TGTGCCAGCAGCGTATCCTGGGGCGAACGGGCCCAGTACTTC
-,TRBJ1-4,TRBV12-5,-,CASGLVPGQVNEKLFF,TGTGCTAGTGGTTTGGTACCCGGTCAGGTGAATGAAAAACTGTTTTTT
-,TRBJ2-7,TRBV7-9,TRBD2,CASSLGTSGSWEQYF,TGTGCCAGCAGCTTAGGGACTAGCGGGAGCTGGGAGCAGTACTTC